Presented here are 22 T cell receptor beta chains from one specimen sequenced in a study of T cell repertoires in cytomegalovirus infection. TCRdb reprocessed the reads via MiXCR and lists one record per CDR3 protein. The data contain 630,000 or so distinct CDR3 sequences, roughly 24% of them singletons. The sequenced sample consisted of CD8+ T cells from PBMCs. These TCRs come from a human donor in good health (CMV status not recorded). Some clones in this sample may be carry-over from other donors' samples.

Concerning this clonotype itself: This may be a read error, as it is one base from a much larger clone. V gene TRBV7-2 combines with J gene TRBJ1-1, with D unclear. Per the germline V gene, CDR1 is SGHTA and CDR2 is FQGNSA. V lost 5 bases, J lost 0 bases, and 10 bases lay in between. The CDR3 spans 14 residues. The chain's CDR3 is CASSQYTLNTEAFF. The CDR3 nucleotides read TGTGCCAGCAGCCAATACACTCTGAACACTGAAGCTTTCTTT.

For the CDR3, the DNA is TGTGCCAGCAGCCGGACAGCTTTCTACGAGCAGTACTTC. Protein sequence: CASSRTAFYEQYF. V usage is TRBV5-6 and J usage is TRBJ2-7; weak D call: TRBD1 (6 bases). The V gene's germline CDR1 is SGHDT and CDR2 YYEEEE. CDR3 length: 13 residues. With 4 bases removed from V and 3 bases from J, the gap between germline ends came to 11 bases.

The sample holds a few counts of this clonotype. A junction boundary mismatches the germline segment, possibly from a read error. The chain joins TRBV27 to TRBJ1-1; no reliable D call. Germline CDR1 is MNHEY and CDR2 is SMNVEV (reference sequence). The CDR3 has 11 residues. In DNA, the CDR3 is TGTGCCAACAGTTCCGGGCGTGAAGCTTTCTTT. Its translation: CANSSGREAFF.

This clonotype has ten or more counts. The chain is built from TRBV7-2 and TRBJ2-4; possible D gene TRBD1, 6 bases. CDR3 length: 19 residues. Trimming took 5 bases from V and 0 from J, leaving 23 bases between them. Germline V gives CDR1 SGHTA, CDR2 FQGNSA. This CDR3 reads CASSLNSLTGRLAKNIQYF. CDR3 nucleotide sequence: TGTGCCAGCAGCCTAAATAGCCTAACAGGGAGATTAGCCAAAAACATTCAGTACTTC.

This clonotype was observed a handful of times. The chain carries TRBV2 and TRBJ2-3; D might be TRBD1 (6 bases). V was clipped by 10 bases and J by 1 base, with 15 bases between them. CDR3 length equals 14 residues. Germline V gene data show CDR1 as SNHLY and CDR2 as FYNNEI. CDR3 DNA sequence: TGTGCCAAGGTCCGGGACATAGGCACAGATACGCAGTATTTT. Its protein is CAKVRDIGTDTQYF.

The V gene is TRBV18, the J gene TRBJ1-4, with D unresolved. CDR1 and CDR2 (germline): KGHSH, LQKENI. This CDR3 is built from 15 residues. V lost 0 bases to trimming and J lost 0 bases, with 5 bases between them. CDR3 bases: TGTGCCAGCTCACCACCGACCACAACTAATGAAAAACTGTTTTTT. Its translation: CASSPPTTTNEKLFF.

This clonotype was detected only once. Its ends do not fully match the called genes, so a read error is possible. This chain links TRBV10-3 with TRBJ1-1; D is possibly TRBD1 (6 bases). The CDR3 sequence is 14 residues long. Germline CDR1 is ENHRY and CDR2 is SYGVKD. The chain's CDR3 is CAISELQGTTEVFF. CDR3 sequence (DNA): TGTGCCATCAGTGAGTTACAGGGTACGACTGAAGTTTTCTTT.

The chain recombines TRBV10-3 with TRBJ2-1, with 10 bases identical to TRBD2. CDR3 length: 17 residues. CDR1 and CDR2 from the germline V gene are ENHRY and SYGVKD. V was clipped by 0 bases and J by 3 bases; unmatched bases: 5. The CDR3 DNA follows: TGTGCCATCAGTGAGTCGAGTAGCGGGGGGTACTACAATGAGCAGTTCTTC. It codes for CAISESSSGGYYNEQFF.

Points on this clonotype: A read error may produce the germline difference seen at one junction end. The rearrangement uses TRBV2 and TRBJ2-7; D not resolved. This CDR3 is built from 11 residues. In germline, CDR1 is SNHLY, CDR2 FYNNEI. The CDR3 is CASSEARRVNF. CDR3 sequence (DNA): TGTGCCAGCAGTGAAGCCAGGCGAGTCAATTTC.

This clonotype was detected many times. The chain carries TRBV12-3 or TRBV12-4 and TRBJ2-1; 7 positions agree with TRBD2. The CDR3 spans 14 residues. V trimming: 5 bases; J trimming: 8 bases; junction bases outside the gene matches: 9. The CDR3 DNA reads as TGTGCCAGCAGTCCACTAGCGTTTGTCGATGAGCAGTTCTTC. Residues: CASSPLAFVDEQFF.

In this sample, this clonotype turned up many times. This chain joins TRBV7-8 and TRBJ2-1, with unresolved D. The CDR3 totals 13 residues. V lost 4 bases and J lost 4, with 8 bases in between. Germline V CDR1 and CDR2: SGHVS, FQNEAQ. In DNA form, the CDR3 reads TGTGCCAGCAGCTCGGACGGATACAATGAGCAGTTCTTC. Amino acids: CASSSDGYNEQFF. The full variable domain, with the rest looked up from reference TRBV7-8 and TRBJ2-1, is GAGVSQSPRYKVAKRGQDVALRCDPISGHVSLFWYQQALGQGPEFLTYFQNEAQLDKSGLPSDRFFAERPEGSVSTLKIQRTQQEDSAVYLCASSSDGYNEQFFGPGTRLTVL.

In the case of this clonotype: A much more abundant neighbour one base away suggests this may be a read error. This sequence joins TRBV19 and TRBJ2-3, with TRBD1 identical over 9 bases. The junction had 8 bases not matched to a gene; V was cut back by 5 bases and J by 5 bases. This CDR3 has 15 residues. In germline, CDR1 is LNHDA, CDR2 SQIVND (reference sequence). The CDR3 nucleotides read TGTGCCAGTAGTGTCCAGGACAGGGGCATAGATACGCAGTATTTT. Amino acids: CASSVQDRGIDTQYF.

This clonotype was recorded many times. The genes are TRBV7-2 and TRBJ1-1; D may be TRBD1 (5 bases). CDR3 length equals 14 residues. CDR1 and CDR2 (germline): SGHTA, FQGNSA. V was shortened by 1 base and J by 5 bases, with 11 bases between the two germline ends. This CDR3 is CASSLEAGWTEAFF. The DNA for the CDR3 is TGTGCCAGCAGCTTAGAGGCAGGGTGGACTGAAGCTTTCTTT. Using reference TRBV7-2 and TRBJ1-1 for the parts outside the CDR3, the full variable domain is GAGVSQSPSNKVTEKGKDVELRCDPISGHTALYWYRQSLGQGLEFLIYFQGNSAPDKSGLPSDRFSAERTGGSVSTLTIQRTQQEDSAVYLCASSLEAGWTEAFFGQGTRLTVV.

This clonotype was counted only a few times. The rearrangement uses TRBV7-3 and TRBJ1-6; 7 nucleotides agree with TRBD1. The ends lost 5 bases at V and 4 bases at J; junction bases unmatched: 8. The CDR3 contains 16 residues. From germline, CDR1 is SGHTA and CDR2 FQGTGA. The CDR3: CASSRDSRLYNSPLHF. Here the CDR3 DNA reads TGTGCCAGCAGCCGGGACAGCAGACTTTATAATTCACCCCTCCACTTT. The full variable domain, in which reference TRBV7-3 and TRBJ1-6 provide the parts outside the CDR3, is GAGVSQTPSNKVTEKGKYVELRCDPISGHTALYWYRQSLGQGPEFLIYFQGTGAADDSGLPNDRFFAVRPEGSVSTLKIQRTERGDSAVYLCASSRDSRLYNSPLHFGNGTRLTVT.

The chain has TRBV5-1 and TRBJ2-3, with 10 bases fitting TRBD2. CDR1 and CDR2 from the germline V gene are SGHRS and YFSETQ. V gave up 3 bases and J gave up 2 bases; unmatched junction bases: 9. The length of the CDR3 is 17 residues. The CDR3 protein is CASSSPALAGDTDTQYF. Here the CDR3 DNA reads TGCGCCAGCAGCTCGCCCGCTCTAGCGGGGGACACAGATACGCAGTATTTT.

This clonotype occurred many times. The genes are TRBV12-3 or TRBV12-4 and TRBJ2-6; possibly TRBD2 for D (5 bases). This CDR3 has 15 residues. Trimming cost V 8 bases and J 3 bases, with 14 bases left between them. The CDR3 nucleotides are TGTGCCAGCGGGTATCTGGCGGGTGGGGCCAACGTCCTGACTTTC. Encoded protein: CASGYLAGGANVLTF.

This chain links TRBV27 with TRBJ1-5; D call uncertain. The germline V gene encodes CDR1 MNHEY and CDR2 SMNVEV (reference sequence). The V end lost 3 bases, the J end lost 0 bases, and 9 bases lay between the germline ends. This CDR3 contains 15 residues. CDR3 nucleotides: TGTGCCAGCAGTTTTGCAGTAGATAGCAATCAGCCCCAGCATTTT. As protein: CASSFAVDSNQPQHF.

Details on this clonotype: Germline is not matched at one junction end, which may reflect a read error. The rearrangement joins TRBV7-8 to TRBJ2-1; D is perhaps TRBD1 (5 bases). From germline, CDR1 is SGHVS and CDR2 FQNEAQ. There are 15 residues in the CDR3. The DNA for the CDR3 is TGTGCCAGCAACTTAGCAGGGTTCTCCTACAATGAGCAGTTCTTC. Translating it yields CASNLAGFSYNEQFF.

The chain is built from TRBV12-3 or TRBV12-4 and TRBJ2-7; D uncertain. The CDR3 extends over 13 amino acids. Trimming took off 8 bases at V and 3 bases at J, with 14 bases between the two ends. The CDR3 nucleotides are TGTGCCAGCGCCCCCCGAACCAACTACGAGCAGTACTTC. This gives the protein CASAPRTNYEQYF.

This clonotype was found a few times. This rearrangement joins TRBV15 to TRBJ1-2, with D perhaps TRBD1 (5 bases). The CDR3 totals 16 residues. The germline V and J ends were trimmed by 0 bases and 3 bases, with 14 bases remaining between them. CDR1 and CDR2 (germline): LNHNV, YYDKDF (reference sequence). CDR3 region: CATSREPTGADYGYTF. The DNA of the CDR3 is TGTGCCACCAGCAGAGAGCCGACTGGGGCTGACTATGGCTACACCTTC.

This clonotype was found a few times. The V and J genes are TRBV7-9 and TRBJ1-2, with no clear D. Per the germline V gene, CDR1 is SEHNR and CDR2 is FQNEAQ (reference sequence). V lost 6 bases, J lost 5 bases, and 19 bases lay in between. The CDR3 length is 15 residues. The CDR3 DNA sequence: TGTGCCAGCAGGATCGGAAATGGGAGAACGTATGGCTACACCTTC. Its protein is CASRIGNGRTYGYTF.

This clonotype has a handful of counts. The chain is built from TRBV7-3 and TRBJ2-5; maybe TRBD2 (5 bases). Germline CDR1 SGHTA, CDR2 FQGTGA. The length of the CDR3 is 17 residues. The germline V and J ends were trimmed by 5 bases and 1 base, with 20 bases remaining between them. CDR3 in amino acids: CASSTRLAGGRQETQYF. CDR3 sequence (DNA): TGTGCCAGCAGCACACGATTGGCCGGAGGTCGCCAAGAGACCCAGTACTTC.